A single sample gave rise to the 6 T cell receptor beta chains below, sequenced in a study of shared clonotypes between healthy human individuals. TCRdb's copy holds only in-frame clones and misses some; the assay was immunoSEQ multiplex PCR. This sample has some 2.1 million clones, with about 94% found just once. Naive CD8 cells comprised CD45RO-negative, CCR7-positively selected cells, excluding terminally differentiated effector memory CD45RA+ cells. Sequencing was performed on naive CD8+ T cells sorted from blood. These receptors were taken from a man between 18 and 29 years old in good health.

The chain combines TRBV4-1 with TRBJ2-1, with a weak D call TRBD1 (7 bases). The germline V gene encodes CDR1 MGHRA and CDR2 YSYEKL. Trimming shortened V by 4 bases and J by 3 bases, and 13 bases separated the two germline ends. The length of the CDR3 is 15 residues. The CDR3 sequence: CASSPSQGGYNEQFF. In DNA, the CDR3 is TGCGCCAGCAGCCCCTCCCAGGGGGGCTACAATGAGCAGTTCTTC.

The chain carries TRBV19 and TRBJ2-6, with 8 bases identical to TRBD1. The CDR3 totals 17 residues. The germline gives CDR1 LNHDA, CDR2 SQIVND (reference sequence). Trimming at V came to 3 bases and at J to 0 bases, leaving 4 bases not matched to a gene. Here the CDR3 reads CASSIGTGSSGANVLTF. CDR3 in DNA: TGTGCCAGTAGTATTGGGACAGGATCCTCTGGGGCCAACGTCCTGACTTTC.

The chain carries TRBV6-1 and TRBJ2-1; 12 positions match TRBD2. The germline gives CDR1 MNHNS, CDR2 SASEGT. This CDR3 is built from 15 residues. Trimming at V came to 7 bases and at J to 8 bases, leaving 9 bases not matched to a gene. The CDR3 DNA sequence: TGTGCCAGCAAAAGACTAGCGGGAGATCCACATGAGCAGTTCTTC. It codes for CASKRLAGDPHEQFF.

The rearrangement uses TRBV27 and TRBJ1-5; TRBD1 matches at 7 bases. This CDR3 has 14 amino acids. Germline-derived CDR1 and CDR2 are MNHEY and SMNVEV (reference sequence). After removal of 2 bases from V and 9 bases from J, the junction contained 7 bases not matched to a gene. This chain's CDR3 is CASSLRQGGGPQHF. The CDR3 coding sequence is TGTGCCAGCAGTTTACGACAGGGAGGGGGGCCCCAGCATTTT.

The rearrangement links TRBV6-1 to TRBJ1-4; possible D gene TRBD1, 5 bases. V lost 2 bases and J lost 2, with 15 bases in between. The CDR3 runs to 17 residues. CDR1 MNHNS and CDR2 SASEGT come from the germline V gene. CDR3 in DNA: TGTGCCAGCAGTGAACTCTTCGGGGGGACCACTAATGAAAAACTGTTTTTT. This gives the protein CASSELFGGTTNEKLFF.

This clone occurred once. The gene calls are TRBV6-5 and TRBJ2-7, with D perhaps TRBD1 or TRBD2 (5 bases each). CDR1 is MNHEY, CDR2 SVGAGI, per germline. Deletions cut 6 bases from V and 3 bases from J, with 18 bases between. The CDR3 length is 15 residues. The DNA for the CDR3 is TGTGCCAGCAGACACCTTGAGGGGCGCGTCTACGAGCAGTACTTC. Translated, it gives CASRHLEGRVYEQYF.